This T cell receptor beta chain was recorded in a study of T cells in Graves' hyperthyroidism and ophthalmopathy. Study conclusions and caveats: Classification by a 13 V-J model distinguished ophthalmopathy from stable hyperthyroidism.

In the ophthalmopathy cohort, Clinical Activity Score was at least 3, NOSPECS grade at least 4, and duration under 3 months. Uncontrolled infection, other autoimmune disease, pregnancy or lactation barred patients from enrollment. After removal of 5 bases from V and 7 bases from J, the junction contained 12 bases not matched to a gene. This CDR3 is 15 amino acids long. The V gene's germline CDR1 is SGHAT and CDR2 FQNNGV. The TCR beta CDR3 regions underwent amplification using RNA transcripts as the source. Using the HTBI primer set, a first-round RT-PCR was run on the TCR CDR3. One entry per CDR3 protein results from TCRdb running MiXCR on the multiplex PCR reads. The data contain some 550,000 distinct CDR3 sequences, roughly a sixth of them seen just once; the ten biggest clones take up roughly 3.4%. This clonotype showed up many times. Its antigen is unknown.

The V gene is TRBV11-2, the J gene TRBJ2-7; TRBD1 aligns across 9 bases. The sequence was collected from a woman aged 40 to 55 with Graves' ophthalmopathy. Input material: blood. CDR3: CASSILTGGEGEQYF. DNA for the CDR3: TGTGCCAGCAGCATCTTGACAGGGGGGGAAGGGGAGCAGTACTTC.